This TCR beta chain was retrieved from a study of regulatory T cells in long-lasting Graves disease. General study results and limits: Persistent disease was associated with favored TRBV28 usage and with favored use of TRBJ1-2 and TRBJ2-5. Exclusively peripheral blood, rather than thyroid tissue, was studied.

The germline CDR1 and CDR2 sequences are MNHEY and SVGEGT. This CDR3 has 15 residues. Trimming left V 2 bases short and J 2 bases short, with 13 bases between. Sample time point: persistent/refractory GD, antithyroid drugs over 5 years with positive TRAb. Scientists built the TCR library using RNA that was extracted from PBMCs. Concerning this clonotype: Its antigen is unknown.

Combining iRepertoire HTBI primers with Arm-PCR of CDR3 regions, the authors built TCR beta libraries. TCRdb recomputed calls from the multiplex PCR reads with MiXCR, one row per CDR3 protein. Altogether about 470,000 distinct CDR3 sequences are present, around a fifth being singletons, with the ten largest covering over 6%. The source material was peripheral blood mononuclear cells (PBMCs), sampled when the disease was refractory, from a patient treated with antithyroid drugs. The J gene is TRBJ2-7, the V gene TRBV6-2 or TRBV6-3; D perhaps matches TRBD1 (5 bases). The sequence came from a female donor with Graves disease. The CDR3: CASSYGKSGPYEQYF. In DNA, the CDR3 is TGTGCCAGCAGTTACGGGAAATCAGGGCCCTACGAGCAGTACTTC.